The clone carrying this T cell receptor (beta chain) was observed once. This entry is derived from a study of shared clonotypes between healthy human individuals. Only in-frame clones appear in the TCRdb table, and some are missing; sequencing was by immunoSEQ multiplex PCR. Of about 2.4 million clones in the sample, 93% were seen once. The TCR comes from a man aged 18 to 30 in good health. Some clones in this sample may be carry-over from other donors' samples. Sequenced: naive CD4+ T cells from PBMCs. Subset given: CD45RA+ positively selected.

CDR3 bases: TGTGCCAGCTTGGGACTAGCGGACAATGAGCAGTTCTTC. Translating gives CASLGLADNEQFF. This chain links TRBV28 with TRBJ2-1, with 11 bases aligning to TRBD2. The ends lost 8 bases at V and 5 bases at J; junction bases unmatched: 2. The germline CDR1 and CDR2 sequences are MDHEN and SYDVKM. The CDR3 length is 13 residues.